A selection of T cell receptor beta chains follows, all from one sample in a study of blood T cell repertoires in COVID-19. TCRdb's table, derived via immunoSEQ multiplex PCR, lists solely in-frame clones and lacks some. The data hold roughly 86,000 clones, with 70% to 90% observed a single time. Sequences were obtained from peripheral blood. The receptors here all came from a woman of 80 years or more with COVID-19, enrolled during active disease. The CDR3 runs from the conserved cysteine through the conserved F or W. The order of the fields is V gene, J gene, clone size, D gene, CDR3 protein, CDR3 DNA. A D gene is named only where the DNA matches it firmly. Clone size is not always given. Where it is, it says once, few, many or a class for expanded clones.

TRBV6-1,TRBJ2-7,few,.,CASSEAPYRSSYEQYF,TGTGCCAGCAGTGAAGCGCCATACCGGAGCTCCTACGAGCAGTACTTC
TRBV5-5,TRBJ2-2,.,TRBD2,CARTGTSGPTGELFF,TGTGCCAGAACCGGGACTAGCGGGCCCACCGGGGAGCTGTTTTTT
TRBV7-9,TRBJ2-2,once,.,CASSLDRERTGELFF,TGTGCCAGCAGCTTAGATAGGGAGAGGACCGGGGAGCTGTTTTTT
TRBV10-3,TRBJ1-2,.,.,CAISVQKGYTF,TGTGCCATCAGTGTACAAAAAGGCTACACCTTC
TRBV28,TRBJ2-7,.,TRBD1,CASSSGGTGYYEQYF,TGTGCCAGCAGTTCCGGCGGGACAGGTTACTACGAGCAGTACTTC
TRBV7-9,TRBJ2-1,.,TRBD2,CASSHPWGGYNEQFF,TGTGCCAGCAGCCACCCCTGGGGGGGGTACAATGAGCAGTTCTTC
TRBV6-5,TRBJ2-7,.,.,CASGSHVPGEQYF,TGTGCCAGCGGATCACATGTTCCGGGCGAGCAGTACTTC
TRBV5-1,TRBJ2-1,.,.,CASSLDLDEQFF,TGCGCCAGCAGCTTGGATCTAGATGAGCAGTTCTTC
TRBV2,TRBJ1-5,.,TRBD1,CASSGTGGDQPQHF,TGTGCCAGCAGTGGAACAGGGGGCGATCAGCCCCAGCATTTT
TRBV10-1,TRBJ2-1,.,.,CASSEESPPYNEQFF,TGCGCCAGCAGTGAAGAAAGCCCGCCTTACAATGAGCAGTTCTTC
TRBV9,TRBJ2-1,.,.,CASSVAGEQFF,TGTGCCAGCAGCGTGGCAGGCGAGCAGTTCTTC
TRBV2,TRBJ2-3,.,TRBD1,CASSVDRGRADTQYF,TGTGCCAGCAGTGTGGACAGGGGACGCGCAGATACGCAGTATTTT
TRBV6-5,TRBJ2-4,.,TRBD1,CASRDRAKNIQYF,TGTGCCAGCAGGGACAGGGCCAAAAACATTCAGTACTTC
TRBV19,TRBJ1-1,.,.,CASTPLQGPVAFF,TGTGCCAGTACTCCCCTACAGGGCCCTGTTGCTTTCTTT
TRBV4-2,TRBJ1-2,.,.,CASSQDVWGGSNYGYTF,TGTGCCAGCAGCCAAGATGTCTGGGGGGGCAGCAACTATGGCTACACCTTC
TRBV25-1,TRBJ2-7,.,.,CASSEYYRGGHLHEQYF,TGTGCCAGCAGTGAATATTACAGAGGGGGACACTTGCACGAGCAGTACTTC
TRBV3-1/TRBV3-2,TRBJ2-3,once,.,CASRRSGTDTQYF,TGTGCCAGCAGGCGATCAGGGACAGATACGCAGTATTTT
TRBV29-1,TRBJ1-2,.,TRBD1,CSVDPGQGFYGYTF,TGCAGCGTGGACCCGGGACAGGGATTCTATGGCTACACCTTC
TRBV7-2,TRBJ2-7,.,TRBD2,CASSRRLAARYEQYF,TGTGCCAGCAGCAGGAGACTAGCGGCCCGCTACGAGCAGTACTTC
TRBV23-1,TRBJ1-5,.,.,CASSRRQLRARNQPQHF,TGCGCCAGCAGTCGACGACAGCTCAGGGCGAGGAATCAGCCCCAGCATTTT
TRBV15,TRBJ2-1,.,TRBD2,CATSRVREAGVQFF,TGTGCCACCAGCAGGGTGCGGGAGGCAGGGGTGCAGTTCTTC
TRBV4-2,TRBJ1-2,.,TRBD1,CASSQDPIGTGGPGYGYTF,TGTGCCAGCAGCCAAGACCCCATCGGGACAGGGGGTCCAGGCTATGGCTACACCTTC
TRBV28,TRBJ1-4,once,.,CASSPTSGFFEKLFF,TGTGCCAGCAGCCCTACTTCAGGGTTTTTCGAAAAACTGTTTTTT
TRBV25-1,TRBJ1-1,.,.,CASARRTANTEAFF,TGTGCCAGCGCGAGAAGGACAGCGAACACTGAAGCTTTCTTT
TRBV5-1,TRBJ2-1,.,.,CASNPRGYDEQFF,TGCGCCAGCAACCCTAGAGGGTACGATGAGCAGTTCTTC
TRBV2,TRBJ2-5,.,.,CASSLSWETQYF,TGTGCCAGCAGTCTGAGTTGGGAGACCCAGTACTTC
TRBV10-2,TRBJ2-2,once,TRBD2,CASSESLAGTTGELFF,TGCGCCAGCAGTGAGTCCCTAGCGGGTACCACCGGGGAGCTGTTTTTT
TRBV18,TRBJ1-4,once,.,CASSPGTTNEKLFF,TGTGCCAGCTCACCCGGGACAACTAATGAAAAACTGTTTTTT
TRBV5-6,TRBJ1-1,.,.,CASSLLDRMNTEAFF,TGTGCCAGCAGCCTGTTGGACAGAATGAACACTGAAGCTTTCTTT
TRBV4-2,TRBJ2-1,.,TRBD2,CASSQRRSRTSGANNEQFF,TGTGCCAGCAGCCAGAGAAGAAGCCGGACTAGCGGGGCCAACAATGAGCAGTTCTTC
TRBV30,TRBJ2-1,once,TRBD2,CAWRRLAGGSSYNEQFF,TGTGCCTGGAGGCGACTAGCGGGGGGGAGCTCCTACAATGAGCAGTTCTTC
TRBV10-3,TRBJ2-2,.,.,CAISDNSGLYGELFF,TGTGCCATCAGTGATAATTCGGGGTTATACGGGGAGCTGTTTTTT
TRBV18,TRBJ2-5,.,TRBD1,CASSLQGAGETQYF,TGTGCCAGCTCACTCCAGGGGGCCGGGGAGACCCAGTACTTC
TRBV19,TRBJ2-3,.,.,CASSIQDRADTQYF,TGTGCCAGTAGTATTCAGGACAGAGCGGATACGCAGTATTTT
TRBV10-3,TRBJ2-2,.,TRBD1,CAISEGTGGAGELFF,TGTGCCATCAGTGAAGGGACAGGGGGTGCCGGGGAGCTGTTTTTT
TRBV29-1,TRBJ2-7,.,.,CSVVGQSRVEQYF,TGCAGCGTTGTAGGCCAGAGCCGGGTAGAGCAGTACTTC
TRBV5-1,TRBJ2-2,.,TRBD1,CASSPRGSTAGELFF,TGCGCCAGCAGCCCCAGGGGGTCAACCGCCGGGGAGCTGTTTTTT
TRBV18,TRBJ2-5,.,.,CASSQMDRETQYF,TGTGCCAGCTCGCAAATGGACAGAGAGACCCAGTACTTC
TRBV5-1,TRBJ2-7,.,TRBD2,CASSLAGLAGATYEQYF,TGCGCCAGCAGCTTGGCCGGACTAGCGGGGGCCACCTACGAGCAGTACTTC
TRBV30,TRBJ2-7,.,TRBD1,CAWSVLGQGYEQYF,TGTGCCTGGAGTGTATTGGGACAGGGTTACGAGCAGTACTTC
TRBV29-1,TRBJ2-7,.,.,CSVQASSYEQYF,TGCAGCGTTCAAGCCAGCTCCTACGAGCAGTACTTC
TRBV5-4,TRBJ2-3,.,TRBD1,CASSPSWTGASREQYF,TGTGCCAGCAGCCCCTCCTGGACAGGGGCTAGCAGAGAGCAGTATTTT
TRBV27,TRBJ2-3,.,.,CASSLGTTTDTQYF,TGTGCCAGCAGTTTAGGCACAACCACAGATACGCAGTATTTT
TRBV28,TRBJ2-1,.,TRBD2,CASSSLSHRTSGRNEQFF,TGTGCCAGCAGTTCCCTCTCTCACCGGACTAGCGGGAGGAATGAGCAGTTCTTC
TRBV6-5,TRBJ2-7,.,.,CASAGPLYEQYF,TGTGCCAGCGCGGGACCCCTCTACGAGCAGTACTTC
TRBV2,TRBJ1-1,.,TRBD1,CASGRQGLNTEAFF,TGTGCCAGCGGCAGACAGGGGCTGAACACTGAAGCTTTCTTT
TRBV19,TRBJ1-3,.,.,CASSMTATASSGNTIYF,TGTGCCAGTAGTATGACAGCAACGGCAAGCTCTGGAAACACCATATATTTT
TRBV2,TRBJ1-4,once,.,CASSERGSGYEKLFF,TGTGCCAGCAGTGAGAGGGGGTCGGGATATGAAAAACTGTTTTTT
TRBV11-2,TRBJ2-3,.,TRBD2,CASSFIPTSGSTDTQYF,TGTGCCAGCAGCTTTATCCCTACTAGCGGGAGCACAGATACGCAGTATTTT
TRBV19,TRBJ2-7,.,.,CASRYVSGADEQYF,TGTGCCAGTAGGTACGTGTCAGGGGCGGACGAGCAGTACTTC
TRBV10-2,TRBJ2-7,.,.,CASSDTGNEQYF,TGCGCCAGCAGCGATACAGGGAACGAGCAGTACTTC
TRBV27,TRBJ1-5,.,TRBD1,CASSFYGQAQAQHF,TGTGCCAGCAGTTTTTACGGACAGGCCCAGGCCCAGCATTTT
TRBV6-4,TRBJ1-4,.,TRBD1,CASSGPGQEDSNEKLFF,TGTGCCAGCAGTGGGCCGGGACAGGAGGACAGTAATGAAAAACTGTTTTTT
TRBV19,TRBJ1-2,.,TRBD1,CASMGTGTGYTF,TGTGCCAGTATGGGGACAGGTACTGGCTACACCTTC
TRBV10-1,TRBJ2-7,.,.,CASSAGSEQYF,TGCGCCAGCAGCGCAGGCTCCGAGCAGTACTTC